Following are 5 T cell receptor beta chains from one sample sequenced in a study of monozygotic twins with inflammatory bowel disease. TCRdb re-called the 5' RACE reads; every CDR3 protein appears as one record, without DNA. The table for this sample gives some 170,000 distinct CDR3 sequences. Sequenced: blood. The origin of the receptors is a human donor with ulcerative colitis or Crohn's disease, or a healthy co-twin of an affected twin (not recorded which).

This sequence joins TRBV19 and TRBJ1-2; TCRdb reports TRBD1, a call that lacks DNA to check it against. The CDR3 covers 15 residues. Germline assignment: CDR1 LNHDA and CDR2 SQIVND (reference sequence). CDR3: CASSIGRWGRGGYTF. Complete variable domain (other parts from reference TRBV19 and TRBJ1-2): DGGITQSPKYLFRKEGQNVTLSCEQNLNHDAMYWYRQDPGQGLRLIYYSQIVNDFQKGDIAEGYSVSREKKESFPLTVTSAQKNPTAFYLCASSIGRWGRGGYTFGSGTRLTVV.

The gene calls are TRBV10-3 and TRBJ2-3; with no DNA, the TCRdb D assignment of TRBD2 cannot be verified. The germline V gene encodes CDR1 ENHRY and CDR2 SYGVKD. The CDR3 has 15 residues. The CDR3: CAISGREGLTDTQYF.

This chain uses TRBV18 with TRBJ2-1. The CDR3 loop spans 13 amino acids. The V gene's germline CDR1 is KGHSH and CDR2 LQKENI. This chain's CDR3 is CASSPQNRKEQFF.

This chain joins TRBV7-6 and TRBJ1-2. The CDR3 consists of 12 residues. CDR1 is SGHVS, CDR2 FNYEAQ, per germline. CDR3: CASSLIGYGYTF.

The chain links TRBV4-1 to TRBJ1-2. The CDR3 is made up of 14 amino acids. The germline V gene has CDR1 MGHRA and CDR2 YSYEKL. This CDR3 is CASSQGRVNYGYTF.